By proportion, the clone carrying this TCR beta chain is medium-sized. The CDR3 spans 16 residues. With 5 bases clipped from V and 2 bases from J, the junction kept 11 bases outside the gene matches. Germline V CDR1 and CDR2: SEHNR, FQNEAQ (reference sequence). The data belong to a study of CDR3 diversity in severe acne. Each CDR3 protein is one row after TCRdb ran MiXCR on the PCR reads. The table records 84,000 or so distinct CDR3 sequences, 45% to 55% of them present only once. The TCR sequence derives from a male donor in good health, serving as a control. The rearrangement links TRBV7-9 to TRBJ2-7; TRBD2 agrees at 8 bases. The sample consisted of blood. The CDR3 reads CASSPREGQLTYEQYF. The CDR3 nucleotides are TGTGCCAGCAGCCCCCGGGAGGGACAACTAACCTACGAGCAGTACTTC.